These 10 T cell receptor beta chains were all obtained from the same sample, sequenced in a study of T-cell reconstitution after alpha-beta-depleted transplantation in children. The TCRbeta library was prepared with unique molecular identifiers. From the PCR reads, TCRdb called clonotypes with MiXCR, one entry per CDR3 protein. The table records 200,000 to 250,000 distinct CDR3 sequences, around 8.9% of them present only once. Sample: PBMCs from the stem cell graft donor, taken from the stem cell graft. The receptor set was obtained from a human donor who donated a stem cell graft to a child with SCID.

This clonotype was found many times. The V and J genes are TRBV28 and TRBJ2-3; no definite D call. Germline CDR1 is MDHEN and CDR2 is SYDVKM. Trimming pared 2 bases from V and 9 bases from J, leaving 9 bases between. The CDR3 sequence is 12 residues long. The CDR3 DNA reads TGTGCCAGCAGTTTAAACCTCCGGACGCAGTATTTT. Amino acid sequence: CASSLNLRTQYF.

Ten or more counts support this clonotype. The rearrangement uses TRBV24-1 and TRBJ2-5, with unresolved D. This CDR3 spans 15 amino acids. Deletions cut 4 bases from V and 0 bases from J, with 11 bases between. From germline, CDR1 is KGHDR and CDR2 SFDVKD. DNA of the CDR3: TGTGCCACCAGTGACTCTACGACACACCAAGAGACCCAGTACTTC. Translated: CATSDSTTHQETQYF.

This clonotype was counted many times. The chain combines TRBV7-8 with TRBJ2-5; 8 bases match TRBD1. V shed 5 bases and J 1 base; nucleotides not matched to a gene: 6. The CDR3 length is 15 residues. Germline V gene data show CDR1 as SGHVS and CDR2 as FQNEAQ. The CDR3: CASSPPGTGQETQYF. Written as DNA, the CDR3 is TGTGCCAGCAGCCCACCCGGGACAGGCCAAGAGACCCAGTACTTC. The full variable domain, in which reference TRBV7-8 and TRBJ2-5 provide the parts outside the CDR3, is GAGVSQSPRYKVAKRGQDVALRCDPISGHVSLFWYQQALGQGPEFLTYFQNEAQLDKSGLPSDRFFAERPEGSVSTLKIQRTQQEDSAVYLCASSPPGTGQETQYFGPGTRLLVL.

This clonotype was counted at least ten times. The chain is built from TRBV20-1 and TRBJ2-3; D perhaps matches TRBD2 (5 bases). V lost 5 bases and J lost 2, with 11 bases in between. Germline-derived CDR1 and CDR2 are DFQATT and SNEGSKA (reference sequence). The CDR3 extends over 13 amino acids. The CDR3 spells CSAPRGVTDTQYF. For the CDR3, the DNA is TGCAGTGCTCCCCGGGGAGTCACAGATACGCAGTATTTT.

This clonotype was detected many times. This rearrangement joins TRBV29-1 to TRBJ2-7; D is ambiguous. With 0 bases removed from V and 3 bases from J, the gap between germline ends came to 9 bases. The CDR3 is 13 residues long. Germline V CDR1 and CDR2: SQVTM, ANQGSEA. The CDR3 bases are TGCAGCGTTGAAGACACAGTGTTCTACGAGCAGTACTTC. Protein product: CSVEDTVFYEQYF.

This clonotype was found a few times. This rearrangement joins TRBV27 to TRBJ1-2; weak D call: TRBD1 (6 bases). The CDR3 sequence is 13 residues long. V dropped 0 bases and J dropped 12 bases, with 14 bases sitting between them. The germline V gene encodes CDR1 MNHEY and CDR2 SMNVEV (reference sequence). In nucleotides, the CDR3 is TGTGCCAGCAGTTTATCAACAGGGCTCCCTCACACCTTC. Its translation: CASSLSTGLPHTF.

With respect to this clonotype: It may be a read error: a sequence one base away is much more abundant. V is TRBV5-1 and J is TRBJ1-5, with D unresolved. CDR3 size: 14 residues. Looked up from germline, CDR1 is SGHRS and CDR2 is YFSETQ. DNA for the CDR3: TGCGCCAGCAACTTGGCCGGGATGGGCCAGCCCCAGCATTTT. It codes for CASNLAGMGQPQHF.

This clonotype has only a few counts. The chain is built from TRBV19 and TRBJ1-6; 9 bases are a match to TRBD1. CDR1 LNHDA and CDR2 SQIVND come from the germline V gene (reference sequence). The CDR3 covers 12 residues. V lost 5 bases, J lost 15 bases, and 5 bases stayed unmatched. The CDR3 DNA reads as TGTGCCAGTAGTTTCCTGACAGGGGGCCTCCACTTT. This encodes CASSFLTGGLHF.

This clonotype has at least ten counts. The chain joins TRBV4-1 to TRBJ2-2; D gene unclear. The CDR3 totals 16 residues. The V gene's germline CDR1 is MGHRA and CDR2 YSYEKL. Trimming cost V 2 bases and J 6 bases, with 16 bases left between them. The CDR3 bases are TGCGCCAGCAGCCAACCATCTCAGGACGGATCCGGGGAGCTGTTTTTT. As protein: CASSQPSQDGSGELFF.

This clonotype was seen repeatedly, ten times or more. The chain couples TRBV7-9 to TRBJ1-1, with D unclear. V lost 5 bases and J lost 1, with 11 bases in between. The CDR3 covers 14 residues. CDR1 and CDR2 (germline): SEHNR, FQNEAQ (reference sequence). The CDR3 loop is CASSPTGKNTEAFF. The CDR3, as DNA: TGTGCCAGCAGCCCAACGGGGAAGAACACTGAAGCTTTCTTT.